This T cell receptor beta chain originates from a study of blood T cell repertoires in COVID-19. Study as a whole: Nucleic acid was either cDNA or gDNA, and it came from T cells, B-cell-depleted T cells, or PBMCs.

The repertoire was sequenced with immunoSEQ multiplex PCR; TCRdb's copy has only in-frame clones and lacks some. The data contain fewer than 35,000 clones, 87% of them singletons. This CDR3 contains 15 residues. CDR1 is SSHAT, CDR2 FNYEAQ, per germline (reference sequence). Comment on this clone: A read error may account for a junction end that differs from germline.

The V and J genes are TRBV7-7 and TRBJ2-5, with D possibly being TRBD1 (6 bases). This sequence was found in a man aged 45 to 65 with active or convalescent COVID-19. What was sequenced was peripheral blood. CDR3 loop: CASSLGAARGETQYF. As DNA, the CDR3 is TGTGCTAGCAGCTTAGGGGCTGCCAGGGGTGAGACCCAGTACTTC.